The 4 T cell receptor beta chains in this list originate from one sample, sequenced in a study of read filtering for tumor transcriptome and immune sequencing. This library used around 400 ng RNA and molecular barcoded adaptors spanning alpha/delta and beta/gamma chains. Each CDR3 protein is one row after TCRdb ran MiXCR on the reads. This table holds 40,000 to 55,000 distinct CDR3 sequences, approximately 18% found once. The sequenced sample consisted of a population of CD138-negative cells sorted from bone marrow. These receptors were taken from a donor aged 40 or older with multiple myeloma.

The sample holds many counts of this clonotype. The CDR3 nucleotides read TGTGCCAGCAGCCGAGACCCCGGCACAGATACGCAGTATTTT. Translating gives CASSRDPGTDTQYF. The rearrangement links TRBV3-1 to TRBJ2-3; D gene ambiguous. The CDR3 contains 14 residues. Germline V lookup: CDR1 LGHDT, CDR2 YNNKEL (reference sequence). With 4 bases removed from V and 1 base from J, the gap between germline ends came to 9 bases.

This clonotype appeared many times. The CDR3 protein is CASGLSGRGEQYF. The CDR3 DNA sequence: TGTGCCAGCGGACTCAGCGGGAGAGGCGAGCAGTACTTC. The chain couples TRBV7-2 to TRBJ2-7; the match to TRBD2 covers 8 bases. V dropped 8 bases and J dropped 6; count of bases not matched to a gene: 9. Germline V CDR1 and CDR2: SGHTA, FQGNSA. The CDR3 spans 13 residues.

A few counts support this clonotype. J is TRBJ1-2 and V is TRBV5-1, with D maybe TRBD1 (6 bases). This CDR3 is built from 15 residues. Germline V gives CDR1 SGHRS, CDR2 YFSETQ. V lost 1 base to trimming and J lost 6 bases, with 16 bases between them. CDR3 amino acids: CASSLSDYRVNGYTF. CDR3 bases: TGCGCCAGCAGCTTGAGTGATTACAGGGTCAATGGCTACACCTTC.

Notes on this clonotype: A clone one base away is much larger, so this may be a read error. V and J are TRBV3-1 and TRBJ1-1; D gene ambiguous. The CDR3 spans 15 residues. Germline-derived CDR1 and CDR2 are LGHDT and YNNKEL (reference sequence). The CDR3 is CASNQDAGSGTEAFF. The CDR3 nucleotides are TGTGCCAGCAACCAAGATGCGGGTAGCGGCACTGAAGCTTTCTTT.